These 4 T cell receptor beta chains were all obtained from the same sample, sequenced in a study of T cell responses to AZD1222 COVID-19 vaccine. Clones were sequenced by immunoSEQ multiplex PCR, and TCRdb holds only the in-frame ones, with some missing. The repertoire holds 80,000 or so clones, with more than 85% as singletons. Specimen: peripheral blood, collected 28 days after the second AZD1222 dose. The receptor set was obtained from an adult who received the AZD1222 COVID-19 vaccine.

V gene TRBV21-1 combines with J gene TRBJ2-1; TRBD2 reflects the table's D call only, with no check against the DNA. TRBV21-1 is designated a pseudogene. CDR3 length: 17 residues. The CDR3 region has the DNA TGTGCCAGCAGCAAAGAAATTGTCCTAGCTACCTACAATGAGCAGTTCTTC. Its translation: CASSKEIVLATYNEQFF.

The chain has TRBV5-1 and TRBJ2-1, with TRBD2 identical over 9 bases. There are 18 residues in the CDR3. The trim removed 4 bases at V and 1 base at J, leaving 12 bases unmatched. Per germline, CDR1 SGHRS and CDR2 YFSETQ. CDR3 DNA sequence: TGCGCCAGCAGCAGGGGTAGCGGGAGTGATCGGTCCTACAATGAGCAGTTCTTC. Amino acid sequence: CASSRGSGSDRSYNEQFF.

The rearrangement uses TRBV2 and TRBJ2-3; 7 positions agree with TRBD2. Germline CDR1 reads SNHLY; CDR2 reads FYNNEI. The CDR3 spans 17 residues. Unmatched junction bases numbered 12, after V lost 6 bases and J lost 0 bases. CDR3: CASSPGVAGASTDTQYF. For the CDR3, the DNA is TGTGCCAGCAGCCCGGGGGTAGCGGGTGCTAGCACAGATACGCAGTATTTT.

V is TRBV5-1 and J is TRBJ2-7; D ambiguous. CDR3 length: 14 residues. Trimming shortened V by 4 bases and J by 3 bases, and 14 bases separated the two germline ends. In germline, CDR1 is SGHRS, CDR2 YFSETQ. The DNA of the CDR3 is TGCGCCAGCAGCAAGGCGGTCGGAGACTACGAGCAGTACTTC. This gives the protein CASSKAVGDYEQYF.